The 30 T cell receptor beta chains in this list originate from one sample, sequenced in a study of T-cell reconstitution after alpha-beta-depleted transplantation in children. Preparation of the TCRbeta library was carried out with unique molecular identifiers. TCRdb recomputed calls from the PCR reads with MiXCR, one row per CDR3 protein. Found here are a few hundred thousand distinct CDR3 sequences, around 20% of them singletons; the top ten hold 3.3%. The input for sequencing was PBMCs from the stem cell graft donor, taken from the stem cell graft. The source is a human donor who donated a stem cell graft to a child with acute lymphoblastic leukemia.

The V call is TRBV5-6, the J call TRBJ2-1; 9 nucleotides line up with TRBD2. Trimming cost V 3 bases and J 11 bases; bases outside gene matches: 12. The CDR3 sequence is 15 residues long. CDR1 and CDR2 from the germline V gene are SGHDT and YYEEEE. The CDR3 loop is CASSWRIAGALQQFF. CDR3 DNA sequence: TGTGCCAGCAGCTGGCGGATAGCGGGGGCCTTGCAGCAGTTCTTC.

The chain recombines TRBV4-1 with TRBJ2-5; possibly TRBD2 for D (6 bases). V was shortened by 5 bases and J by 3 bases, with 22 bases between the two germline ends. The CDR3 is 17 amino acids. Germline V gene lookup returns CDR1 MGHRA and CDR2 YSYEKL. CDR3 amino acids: CASSLGLPYYLKETQYF. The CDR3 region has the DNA TGCGCCAGCAGCTTGGGACTGCCTTATTATCTGAAAGAGACCCAGTACTTC.

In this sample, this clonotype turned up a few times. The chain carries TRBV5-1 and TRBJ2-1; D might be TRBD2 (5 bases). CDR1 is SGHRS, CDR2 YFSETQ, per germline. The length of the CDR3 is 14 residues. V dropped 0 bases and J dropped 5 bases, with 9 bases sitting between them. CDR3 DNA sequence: TGCGCCAGCAGCTTGGTGCCGGGAAACAATGAGCAGTTCTTC. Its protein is CASSLVPGNNEQFF.

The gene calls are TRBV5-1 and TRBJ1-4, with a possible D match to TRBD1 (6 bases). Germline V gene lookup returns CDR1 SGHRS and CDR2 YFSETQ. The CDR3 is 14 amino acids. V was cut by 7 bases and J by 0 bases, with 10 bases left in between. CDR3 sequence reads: CASRTGTTNEKLFF. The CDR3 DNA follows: TGCGCCAGCCGAACAGGGACAACTAATGAAAAACTGTTTTTT.

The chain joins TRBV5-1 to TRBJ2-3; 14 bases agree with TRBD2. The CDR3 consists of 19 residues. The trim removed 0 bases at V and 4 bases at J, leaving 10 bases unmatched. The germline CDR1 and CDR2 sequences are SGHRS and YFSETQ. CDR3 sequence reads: CASSLDGRLGLAGADTQYF. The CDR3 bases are TGCGCCAGCAGCTTGGACGGCCGCTTGGGACTAGCGGGAGCAGATACGCAGTATTTT.

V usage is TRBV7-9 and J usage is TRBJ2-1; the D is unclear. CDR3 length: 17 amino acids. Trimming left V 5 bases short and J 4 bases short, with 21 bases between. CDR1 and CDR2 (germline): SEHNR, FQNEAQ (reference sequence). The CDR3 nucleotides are TGTGCCAGCAGCGCCTCAAGCATGAGCCCTTTATACAATGAGCAGTTCTTC. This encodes CASSASSMSPLYNEQFF.

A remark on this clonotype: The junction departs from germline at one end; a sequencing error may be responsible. This CDR3 reads CASSFALALIF. In DNA form, the CDR3 reads TGTGCCAGCAGCTTTGCGCTAGCTCTCATCTTC. The chain uses TRBV7-9 and TRBJ2-1, with a tentative D call TRBD2 (5 bases). The length of the CDR3 is 11 residues. Germline V gene data show CDR1 as SEHNR and CDR2 as FQNEAQ (reference sequence).

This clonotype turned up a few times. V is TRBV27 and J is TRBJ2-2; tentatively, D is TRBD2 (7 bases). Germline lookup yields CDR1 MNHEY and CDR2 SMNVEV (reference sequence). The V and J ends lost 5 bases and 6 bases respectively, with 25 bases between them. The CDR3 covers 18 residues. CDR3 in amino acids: CASSPPARGGKEPGELFF. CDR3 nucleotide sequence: TGTGCCAGCAGTCCACCTGCGAGGGGGGGAAAGGAACCCGGGGAGCTGTTTTTT.

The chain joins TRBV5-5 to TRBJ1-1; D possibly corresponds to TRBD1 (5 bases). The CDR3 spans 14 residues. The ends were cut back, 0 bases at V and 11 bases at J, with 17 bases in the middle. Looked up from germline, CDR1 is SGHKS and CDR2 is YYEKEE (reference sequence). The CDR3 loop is CASSLAGGSGAAFF. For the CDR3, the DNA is TGTGCCAGCAGCTTGGCCGGGGGGAGCGGTGCTGCTTTCTTT. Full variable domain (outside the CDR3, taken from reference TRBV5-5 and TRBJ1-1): DAGVTQSPTHLIKTRGQQVTLRCSPISGHKSVSWYQQVLGQGPQFIFQYYEKEERGRGNFPDRFSARQFPNYSSELNVNALLLGDSALYLCASSLAGGSGAAFFGQGTRLTVV.

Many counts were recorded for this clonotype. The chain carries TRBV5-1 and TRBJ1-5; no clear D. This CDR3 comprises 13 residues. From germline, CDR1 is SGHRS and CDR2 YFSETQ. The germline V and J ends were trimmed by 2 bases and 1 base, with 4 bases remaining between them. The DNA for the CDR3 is TGCGCCAGCAGCTTACTCAGCAATCAGCCCCAGCATTTT. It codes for CASSLLSNQPQHF.

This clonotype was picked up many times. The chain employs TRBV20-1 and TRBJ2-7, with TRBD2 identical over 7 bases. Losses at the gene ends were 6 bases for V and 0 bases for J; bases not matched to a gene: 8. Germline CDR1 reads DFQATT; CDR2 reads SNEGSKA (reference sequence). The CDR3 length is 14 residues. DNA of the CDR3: TGCAGTGCGCGGAGGACTAGAGCCTCCTACGAGCAGTACTTC. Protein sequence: CSARRTRASYEQYF.

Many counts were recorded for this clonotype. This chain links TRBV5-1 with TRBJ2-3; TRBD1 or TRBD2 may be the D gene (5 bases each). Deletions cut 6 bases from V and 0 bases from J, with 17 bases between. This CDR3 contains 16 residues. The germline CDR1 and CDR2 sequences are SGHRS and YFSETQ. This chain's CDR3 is CASKGEGWGSTDTQYF. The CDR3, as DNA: TGCGCCAGCAAAGGCGAGGGATGGGGGAGCACAGATACGCAGTATTTT.

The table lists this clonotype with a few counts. CDR3: CASSLKMGYNQPQHF. The CDR3 DNA follows: TGTGCCAGCAGTTTAAAGATGGGCTACAATCAGCCCCAGCATTTT. The V gene is TRBV27, the J gene TRBJ1-5, with unresolved D. Germline-derived CDR1 and CDR2 are MNHEY and SMNVEV (reference sequence). There are 15 residues in the CDR3. V shed 2 bases and J shed 3 bases, with 11 bases lying between them.

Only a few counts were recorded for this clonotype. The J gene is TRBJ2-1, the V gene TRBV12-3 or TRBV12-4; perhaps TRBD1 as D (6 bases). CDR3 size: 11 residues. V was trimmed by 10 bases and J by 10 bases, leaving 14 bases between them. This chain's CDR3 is CATTPQGEQFF. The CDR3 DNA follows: TGTGCCACCACACCCCAGGGGGAGCAGTTCTTC.

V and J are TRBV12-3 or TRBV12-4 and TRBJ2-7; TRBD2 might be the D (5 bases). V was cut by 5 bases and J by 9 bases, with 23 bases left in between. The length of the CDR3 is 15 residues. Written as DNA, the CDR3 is TGTGCCAGCAGTCCTATAAGGACCCTCCAAGAGGGGCAGTACTTC. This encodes CASSPIRTLQEGQYF.

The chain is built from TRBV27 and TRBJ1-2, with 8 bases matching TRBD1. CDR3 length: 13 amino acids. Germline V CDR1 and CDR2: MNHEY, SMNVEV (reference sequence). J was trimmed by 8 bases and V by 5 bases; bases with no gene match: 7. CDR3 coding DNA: TGTGCCAGCAGTCTCAGGGGGCCAAACGGCTACACCTTC. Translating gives CASSLRGPNGYTF.

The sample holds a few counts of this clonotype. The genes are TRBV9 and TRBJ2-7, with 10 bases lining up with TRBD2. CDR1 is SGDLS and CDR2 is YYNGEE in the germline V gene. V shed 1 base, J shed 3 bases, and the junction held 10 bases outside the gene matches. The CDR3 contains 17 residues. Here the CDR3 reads CASSVSPTSGTYYEQYF. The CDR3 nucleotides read TGTGCCAGCAGCGTAAGCCCCACTAGCGGGACATACTACGAGCAGTACTTC.

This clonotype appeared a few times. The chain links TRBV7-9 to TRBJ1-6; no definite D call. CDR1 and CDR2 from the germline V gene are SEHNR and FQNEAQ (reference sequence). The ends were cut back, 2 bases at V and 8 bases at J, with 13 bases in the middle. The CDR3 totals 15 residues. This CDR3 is CASSLRMGKDSPLHF. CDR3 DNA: TGTGCCAGCAGCTTAAGAATGGGGAAGGATTCACCCCTCCACTTT. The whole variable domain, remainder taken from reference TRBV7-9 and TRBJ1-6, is DTGVSQNPRHKITKRGQNVTFRCDPISEHNRLYWYRQTLGQGPEFLTYFQNEAQLEKSRLLSDRFSAERPKGSFSTLEIQRTEQGDSAMYLCASSLRMGKDSPLHFGNGTRLTVT.

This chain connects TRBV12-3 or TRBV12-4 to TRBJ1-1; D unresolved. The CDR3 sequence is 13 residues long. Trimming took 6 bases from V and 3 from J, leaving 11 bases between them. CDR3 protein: CASRRGPDTEAFF. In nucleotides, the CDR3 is TGTGCCAGCAGGAGAGGCCCCGACACTGAAGCTTTCTTT.

The chain's CDR3 is CASSLVPGGREQFF. The CDR3, as DNA: TGTGCCAGCAGCTTAGTCCCCGGCGGCAGGGAGCAGTTCTTC. This chain links TRBV11-2 with TRBJ2-1; D is ambiguous. CDR1 and CDR2 from the germline V gene are SGHAT and FQNNGV. The CDR3 consists of 14 residues. Trimming took 1 base from V and 10 from J, leaving 14 bases between them. The variable domain in full, completed from reference TRBV11-2 and TRBJ2-1, reads EAGVAQSPRYKIIEKRQSVAFWCNPISGHATLYWYQQILGQGPKLLIQFQNNGVVDDSQLPKDRFSAERLKGVDSTLKIQPAKLEDSAVYLCASSLVPGGREQFFGPGTRLTVL.

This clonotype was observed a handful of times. Here the CDR3 reads CASSLGLAGIRTGELFF. For the CDR3, the DNA is TGCGCCAGCAGCTTGGGACTAGCGGGAATCAGGACCGGGGAGCTGTTTTTT. The V gene is TRBV5-1, the J gene TRBJ2-2; 11 bases are shared with TRBD2. The length of the CDR3 is 17 residues. Trimming took 0 bases from V and 5 from J; bases not matched to a gene: 6. Germline loops: CDR1 SGHRS, CDR2 YFSETQ.

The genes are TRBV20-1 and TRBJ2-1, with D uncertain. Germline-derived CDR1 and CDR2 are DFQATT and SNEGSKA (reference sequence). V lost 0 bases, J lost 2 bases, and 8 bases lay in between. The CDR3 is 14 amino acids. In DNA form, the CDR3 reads TGCAGTGCTAGAGATCTTATGGCCTACAATGAGCAGTTCTTC. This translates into CSARDLMAYNEQFF.

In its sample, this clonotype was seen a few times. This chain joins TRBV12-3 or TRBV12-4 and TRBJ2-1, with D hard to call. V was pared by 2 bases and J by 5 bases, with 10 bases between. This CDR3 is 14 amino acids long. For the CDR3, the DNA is TGTGCCAGCAGTTTATCCGGAAGCGACAATGAGCAGTTCTTC. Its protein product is CASSLSGSDNEQFF.

CDR3 sequence: CALPRGQGISEQFF. The CDR3 DNA is TGTGCCCTTCCGCGGGGACAGGGGATTAGTGAGCAGTTCTTC. This chain connects TRBV7-9 to TRBJ2-1; TRBD1 aligns across 10 bases. Trimming at V came to 11 bases and at J to 9 bases, leaving 13 bases not matched to a gene. The CDR3 consists of 14 residues. Germline CDR1 reads SEHNR; CDR2 reads FQNEAQ (reference sequence).

CDR3 region: CASSIDSARSGYTF. CDR3 coding DNA: TGTGCCAGCAGCATCGACTCAGCCCGTAGTGGCTACACCTTC. V is TRBV2 and J is TRBJ1-2; D gene ambiguous. V was clipped by 6 bases and J by 7 bases, with 18 bases between them. Germline V gene data show CDR1 as SNHLY and CDR2 as FYNNEI. CDR3 length equals 14 residues.

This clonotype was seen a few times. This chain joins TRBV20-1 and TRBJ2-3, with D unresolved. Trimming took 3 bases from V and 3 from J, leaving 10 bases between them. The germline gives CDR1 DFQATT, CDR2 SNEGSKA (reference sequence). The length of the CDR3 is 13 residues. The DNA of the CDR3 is TGCAGTGCTAGGGAGCTGGCAACAGATACGCAGTATTTT. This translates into CSARELATDTQYF.

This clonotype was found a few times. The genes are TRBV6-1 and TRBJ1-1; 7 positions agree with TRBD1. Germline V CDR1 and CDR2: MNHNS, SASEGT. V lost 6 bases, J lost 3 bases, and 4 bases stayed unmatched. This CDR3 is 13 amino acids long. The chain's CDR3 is CASRTGSYTEAFF. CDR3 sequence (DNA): TGTGCCAGCAGGACAGGGAGTTACACTGAAGCTTTCTTT.

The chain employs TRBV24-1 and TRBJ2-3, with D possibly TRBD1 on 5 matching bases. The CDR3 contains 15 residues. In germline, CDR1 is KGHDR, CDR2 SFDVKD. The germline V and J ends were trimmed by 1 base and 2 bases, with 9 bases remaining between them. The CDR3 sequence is CATSDLTGSTDTQYF. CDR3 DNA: TGTGCCACCAGTGATTTAACAGGATCCACAGATACGCAGTATTTT.

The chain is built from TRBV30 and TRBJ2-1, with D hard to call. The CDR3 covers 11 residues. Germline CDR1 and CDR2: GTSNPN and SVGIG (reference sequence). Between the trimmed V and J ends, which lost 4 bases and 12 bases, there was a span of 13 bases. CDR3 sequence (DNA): TGTGCCTGGACCTCCTCCCTCTGGCAGTTCTTC. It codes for CAWTSSLWQFF.

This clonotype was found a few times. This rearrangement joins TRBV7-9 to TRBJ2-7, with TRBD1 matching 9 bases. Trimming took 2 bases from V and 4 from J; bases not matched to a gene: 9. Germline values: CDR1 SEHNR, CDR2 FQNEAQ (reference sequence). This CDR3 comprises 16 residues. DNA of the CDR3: TGTGCCAGCAGCTTAAACAGGGGGCGCACAAGGTACGAGCAGTACTTC. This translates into CASSLNRGRTRYEQYF.